Listed here is a single TCR beta chain. Antigen unknown. V lost 6 bases to trimming and J lost 0 bases; unmatched junction nucleotides: 5. The V gene's germline CDR1 is SGHVS and CDR2 FQNEAQ. This CDR3 region has 15 residues. PBMC samples from each donor numbered at least one pre-ART and at least two post-ART. At survey level, the immunoSEQ assay was run in its v3.0 version. This table comes from immunoSEQ multiplex PCR, and its TCRdb copy is limited to in-frame clones, with some not included. The table records around 30,000 clones, about 77% of them present only once. The data derive from a study of long-term antiretroviral therapy in people with HIV. Study-wide findings and caveats: Upon ART, diversity increased but remained lower than transplant donor controls. Dominance of pre-ART expanded clones persisted, fluctuating and often declining after ART.

V gene TRBV7-8 combines with J gene TRBJ1-1, with 9 bases aligning to TRBD1. Sequencing was performed on unsorted PBMCs, taken 1.5 years before starting antiretroviral therapy. This TCR was sampled from a man younger than 35 with HIV. CDR3 protein: CASRRDRVMNTEAFF. The DNA for the CDR3 is TGTGCCAGCAGACGGGACAGGGTCATGAACACTGAAGCTTTCTTT.